This passage covers 16 T cell receptor beta chains from one sample sequenced in a study of blood T cells in healthy people across ages. Primed by a sample-barcoded 5' primer and a J-beta primer mix, a second PCR proceeded for about 6 to 11 cycles. TCRdb reprocessed the 5' RACE reads via MiXCR and lists one record per CDR3 protein. The sample records over 700,000 distinct CDR3 sequences, around a quarter being singletons. These data were also reused for a study on T cells of mothers and their children.

Sequencing was done on a sample of blood. The receptor source for this set is a boy aged 10-17 years in good health.

This rearrangement joins TRBV5-1 to TRBJ2-5; D tentatively reads TRBD1 or TRBD2 (5 bases each). The V end was cut by 2 bases, the J end by 0 bases, with 11 bases between. This CDR3 has 15 amino acids. CDR1 is SGHRS, CDR2 YFSETQ, per germline. The CDR3 region has the DNA TGCGCCAGCAGCTTCCGGGACCCCTACCAAGAGACCCAGTACTTC. This sequence encodes CASSFRDPYQETQYF.

A few counts support this clonotype. CDR3 loop: CASSQEASYEQYF. The DNA for the CDR3 is TGTGCCAGCAGCCAAGAGGCTAGCTACGAGCAGTACTTC. This sequence joins TRBV4-2 and TRBJ2-7; D ambiguous. Trimming took off 0 bases at V and 3 bases at J, with 6 bases between the two ends. The CDR3 consists of 13 residues. The germline CDR1 and CDR2 sequences are LGHNA and YNFKEQ.

This clonotype was seen a few times. The chain has TRBV6-2 or TRBV6-3 and TRBJ2-1; D is unclear. Per germline, CDR1 MNHEY and CDR2 SVGEGT. V lost 2 bases to trimming and J lost 5 bases, with 10 bases between them. This CDR3 comprises 14 residues. CDR3 sequence reads: CASSYTLRNNEQFF. The CDR3 DNA reads TGTGCCAGCAGTTACACACTGAGAAACAATGAGCAGTTCTTC.

Note on this clonotype: Relative to the germline gene, one junction end is altered; a read error may explain this. The chain recombines TRBV12-3 or TRBV12-4 with TRBJ2-3; maybe TRBD2 (5 bases). The CDR3 consists of 16 residues. CDR3 coding DNA: TGTGCCCGCAGTTTAGAAGTTGTGAGGGTCGCAGATGCGCAGTATTTC. Protein: CARSLEVVRVADAQYF.

In DNA form, the CDR3 reads TGTGCCAGCAGCTCAGGGGGGCATAGTGAAGCTTTCTTT. Encoded protein: CASSSGGHSEAFF. J is TRBJ1-1 and V is TRBV7-3, with TRBD1 matching 7 bases. V was pared by 4 bases and J by 7 bases, with 6 bases of the junction left unmatched. Germline-derived CDR1 and CDR2 are SGHTA and FQGTGA. The CDR3 totals 13 residues.

This clonotype was detected a few times. The chain employs TRBV29-1 and TRBJ2-7; the match to TRBD1 covers 10 bases. The V and J ends lost 7 bases and 5 bases, in that order; junction bases with no gene match: 11. The CDR3 covers 14 residues. Per germline, CDR1 SQVTM and CDR2 ANQGSEA. The DNA of the CDR3 is TGCAGCGCGAGGTACCGGGACAGGGGTAACGAGCAGTACTTC. This encodes CSARYRDRGNEQYF.

The V gene is TRBV3-1, the J gene TRBJ2-5; 8 bases are shared with TRBD1. The J call may be in error: the DNA end matches TRBJ2-7 better. This CDR3 has 14 amino acids. CDR1 and CDR2 from the germline V gene are LGHDT and YNNKEL (reference sequence). The CDR3 DNA reads TGTGCCAGCAGCCCTCTATCGGACAGGGACGAGCAGTACTTC. Encoded protein: CASSPLSDRDEQYF.

The chain employs TRBV29-1 and TRBJ2-7, with a possible D match to TRBD1 (5 bases). The CDR3 runs to 13 residues. V was shortened by 4 bases and J by 1 base, with 11 bases between the two germline ends. In germline, CDR1 is SQVTM, CDR2 ANQGSEA. The CDR3 region is CSVGTTGSYEQYF. In DNA form, the CDR3 reads TGCAGCGTTGGAACAACAGGTTCCTACGAGCAGTACTTC.

This clonotype appeared a few times. The chain links TRBV12-3 or TRBV12-4 to TRBJ2-5, with 9 nucleotides matching TRBD1. The J call could be wrong; TRBJ2-1 is a better fit for the DNA end. This CDR3 has 15 amino acids. The CDR3 region is CASSLWDRAYNEQFF. The CDR3 bases are TGTGCCAGCAGTTTATGGGACAGGGCCTACAATGAGCAGTTCTTC.

In its sample, this clonotype was seen a few times. This chain links TRBV2 with TRBJ1-6; a possible D gene is TRBD1 (6 bases). CDR1 and CDR2 from the germline V gene are SNHLY and FYNNEI. This CDR3 comprises 10 residues. V was clipped by 9 bases and J by 10 bases, with 7 bases between them. The CDR3 coding sequence is TGTGCCAGACAGGGATCACCCCTCCACTTT. Protein: CARQGSPLHF. Based on the CDR3 plus reference TRBV2 and TRBJ1-6, the full variable domain is EPEVTQTPSHQVTQMGQEVILRCVPISNHLYFYWYRQILGQKVEFLVSFYNNEISEKSEIFDDQFSVERPDGSNFTLKIRSTKLEDSAMYFCARQGSPLHFGNGTRLTVT.

This rearrangement joins TRBV7-8 to TRBJ2-7, with 10 bases lining up with TRBD1. The CDR3 covers 16 residues. The germline V gene has CDR1 SGHVS and CDR2 FQNEAQ. Trimming cost V 1 base and J 5 bases; bases outside gene matches: 8. The CDR3 DNA is TGTGCCAGCAGCTTAGGGCCGGGACAGGGGCTGAACGAGCAGTACTTC. Protein product: CASSLGPGQGLNEQYF.

V gene TRBV7-9 combines with J gene TRBJ2-5; D is tentatively TRBD1 or TRBD2 (5 bases each). V lost 3 bases to trimming and J lost 4 bases, with 12 bases between them. This CDR3 has 14 amino acids. Germline lookup yields CDR1 SEHNR and CDR2 FQNEAQ (reference sequence). The CDR3, as DNA: TGTGCCAGCAGCTTTTACACAGGAGGAGAGACCCAGTACTTC. It is translated as CASSFYTGGETQYF. Full variable domain (outside the CDR3, taken from reference TRBV7-9 and TRBJ2-5): DTGVSQNPRHKITKRGQNVTFRCDPISEHNRLYWYRQTLGQGPEFLTYFQNEAQLEKSRLLSDRFSAERPKGSFSTLEIQRTEQGDSAMYLCASSFYTGGETQYFGPGTRLLVL.

The genes are TRBV3-1 and TRBJ2-3; tentative D call: TRBD2 (5 bases). The germline V and J ends were trimmed by 0 bases and 5 bases, with 12 bases remaining between them. The CDR3 has 15 amino acids. Germline V gene lookup returns CDR1 LGHDT and CDR2 YNNKEL (reference sequence). The CDR3 DNA follows: TGTGCCAGCAGCCAAGAAGGCCTAGCAGTAGATACGCAGTATTTT. Translated, it gives CASSQEGLAVDTQYF.

This clonotype occurred a few times. The J gene is TRBJ2-7, the V gene TRBV28; 9 nucleotides align to TRBD2. V shed 5 bases, J shed 3 bases, and the junction held 5 bases outside the gene matches. This CDR3 contains 14 residues. CDR1 is MDHEN and CDR2 is SYDVKM in the germline V gene. CDR3 amino acids: CASSHASGIYEQYF. The CDR3 nucleotides read TGTGCCAGCAGTCATGCTAGCGGGATCTACGAGCAGTACTTC.

The V and J genes are TRBV5-1 and TRBJ2-5, with unresolved D. This CDR3 has 15 residues. Trimming cost V 1 base and J 2 bases, with 12 bases left between them. The germline V gene encodes CDR1 SGHRS and CDR2 YFSETQ. CDR3 sequence (DNA): TGCGCCAGCAGCTTGACACCAGACATTCAAGAGACCCAGTACTTC. Protein sequence: CASSLTPDIQETQYF.

This clonotype turned up a few times. The chain is built from TRBV7-8 and TRBJ1-1; TRBD1 aligns across 12 bases. The length of the CDR3 is 15 residues. Looked up from germline, CDR1 is SGHVS and CDR2 is FQNEAQ. After removal of 1 base from V and 6 bases from J, the junction contained 3 bases not matched to a gene. CDR3 amino acids: CASSLDGTGGPEAFF. CDR3 in DNA: TGTGCCAGCAGCTTAGATGGGACAGGGGGCCCTGAAGCTTTCTTT.